This T cell receptor (beta chain) was found in a study of response to subunit inactivated influenza vaccine (dated by TCRdb to 2016 to 2019). Study-level background: To follow how T cells responded to a trivalent subunit inactivated influenza vaccine, the researchers relied on deep quantitative profiling of the T cell receptor repertoire. General findings and caveats noted by the study authors: The authors suggested that each seasonal influenza vaccination may recruit only a limited number of new T cells.

Library method: RT-PCR. The listed sequencing device is Illumina HiSeq 2500. TCRdb cleaned the public reads at Q25 with fastp, built clones with MiXCR and kept in-frame beta chains. Records with the same CDR3 protein are collapsed into one entry carrying the most frequent genes and DNA. The sample profile shows approximately 680,000 distinct CDR3 sequences; approximately 14% of them were found once. The top ten clonotypes cover approximately 10% of the sample. In the germline V gene (reference sequence), CDR1 corresponds to SGHKS and CDR2 to YYEKEE. From cysteine to phenylalanine, the CDR3 is 13 amino acids long. CDR3 DNA is the only sequence kept; it has 39 bases, read in frame from the first base. V is cut back by 0 bases and J by 8 bases, with 4 bases in the junction unmatched. About this clonotype itself: Its antigen is not yet known. Within one base of it there is no much larger clone, and no base qualities were kept.

The sequences come from PBMCs from blood, collected approximately 12 days after vaccination. The rearrangement combines TRBV5-5 with TRBJ1-1, with 7 bases in between that match TRBD1. This TCR came from a man aged 45-65 years who received an inactivated influenza vaccine. Donor details come from another sample of the same person, matched by shared clones. The DNA sequence follows: TGTGCCAGCAGCTTGGCCACGACAGGGGAAGCTTTCTTT. Translated, this is CASSLATTGEAFF. The CDR3 plus the reference TRBV5-5 and TRBJ1-1 genes for the other parts give the full variable domain: DAGVTQSPTHLIKTRGQQVTLRCSPISGHKSVSWYQQVLGQGPQFIFQYYEKEERGRGNFPDRFSARQFPNYSSELNVNALLLGDSALYLCASSLATTGEAFFGQGTRLTVV.